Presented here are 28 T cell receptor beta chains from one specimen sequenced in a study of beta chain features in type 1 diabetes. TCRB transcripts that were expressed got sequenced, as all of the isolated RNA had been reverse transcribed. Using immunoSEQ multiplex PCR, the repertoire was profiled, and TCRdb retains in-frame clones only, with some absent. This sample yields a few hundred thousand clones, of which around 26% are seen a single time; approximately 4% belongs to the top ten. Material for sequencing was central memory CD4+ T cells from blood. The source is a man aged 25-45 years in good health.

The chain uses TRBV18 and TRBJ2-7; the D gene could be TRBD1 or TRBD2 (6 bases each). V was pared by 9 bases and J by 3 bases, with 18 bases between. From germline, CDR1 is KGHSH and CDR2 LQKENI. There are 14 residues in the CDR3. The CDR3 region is CASTGAPRGYEQYF. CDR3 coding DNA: TGTGCCAGTACGGGGGCTCCGAGGGGCTACGAGCAGTACTTC. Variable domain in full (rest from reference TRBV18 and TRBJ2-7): NAGVMQNPRHLVRRRGQEARLRCSPMKGHSHVYWYRQLPEEGLKFMVYLQKENIIDESGMPKERFSAEFPKEGPSILRIQQVVRGDSAAYFCASTGAPRGYEQYFGPGTRLTVT.

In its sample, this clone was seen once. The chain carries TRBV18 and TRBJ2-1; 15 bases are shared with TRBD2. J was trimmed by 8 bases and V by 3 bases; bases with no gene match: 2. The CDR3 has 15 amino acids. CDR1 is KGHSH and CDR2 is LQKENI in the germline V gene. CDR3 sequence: CASSPRTSGRDEQFF. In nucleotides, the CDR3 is TGTGCCAGCTCACCTCGGACTAGCGGGAGGGATGAGCAGTTCTTC. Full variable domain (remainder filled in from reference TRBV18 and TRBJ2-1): NAGVMQNPRHLVRRRGQEARLRCSPMKGHSHVYWYRQLPEEGLKFMVYLQKENIIDESGMPKERFSAEFPKEGPSILRIQQVVRGDSAAYFCASSPRTSGRDEQFFGPGTRLTVL.

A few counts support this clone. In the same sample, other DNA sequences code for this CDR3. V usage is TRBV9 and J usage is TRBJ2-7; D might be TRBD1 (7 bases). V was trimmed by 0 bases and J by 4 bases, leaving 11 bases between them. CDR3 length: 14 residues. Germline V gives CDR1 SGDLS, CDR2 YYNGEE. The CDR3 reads CASSVDPGGYEQYF. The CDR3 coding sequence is TGTGCCAGCAGCGTAGACCCAGGGGGGTACGAGCAGTACTTC.

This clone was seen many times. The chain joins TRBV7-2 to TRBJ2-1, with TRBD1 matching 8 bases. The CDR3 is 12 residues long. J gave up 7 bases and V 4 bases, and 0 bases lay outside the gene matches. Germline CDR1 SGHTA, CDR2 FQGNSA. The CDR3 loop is CASSWTGNEQFF. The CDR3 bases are TGTGCCAGCAGCTGGACAGGGAATGAGCAGTTCTTC.

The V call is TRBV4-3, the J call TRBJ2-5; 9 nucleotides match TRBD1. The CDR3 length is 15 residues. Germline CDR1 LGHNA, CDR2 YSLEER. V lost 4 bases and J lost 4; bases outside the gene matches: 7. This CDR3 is CASSRLQGALETQYF. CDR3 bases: TGCGCCAGCAGCCGCCTACAGGGGGCCCTAGAGACCCAGTACTTC.

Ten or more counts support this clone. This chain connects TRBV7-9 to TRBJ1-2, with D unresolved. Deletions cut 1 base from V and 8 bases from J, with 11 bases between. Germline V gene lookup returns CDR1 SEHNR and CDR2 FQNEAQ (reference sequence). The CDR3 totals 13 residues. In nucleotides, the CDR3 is TGTGCCAGCAGCTTAGTCGGTGGGAAGGGCTACACCTTC. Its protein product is CASSLVGGKGYTF.

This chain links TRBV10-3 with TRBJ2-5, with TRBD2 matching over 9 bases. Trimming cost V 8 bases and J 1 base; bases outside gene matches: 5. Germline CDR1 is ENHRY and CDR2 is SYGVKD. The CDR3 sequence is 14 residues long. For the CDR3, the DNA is TGTGCCATCGGACCGGGACTAGCCCAAGAGACCCAGTACTTC. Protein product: CAIGPGLAQETQYF.

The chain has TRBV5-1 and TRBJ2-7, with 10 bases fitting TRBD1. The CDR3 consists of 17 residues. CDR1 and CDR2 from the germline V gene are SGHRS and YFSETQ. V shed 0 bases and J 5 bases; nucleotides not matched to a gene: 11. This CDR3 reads CASSLAGTGEVWNEQYF. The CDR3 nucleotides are TGCGCCAGCAGCTTGGCCGGGACAGGGGAAGTTTGGAACGAGCAGTACTTC.

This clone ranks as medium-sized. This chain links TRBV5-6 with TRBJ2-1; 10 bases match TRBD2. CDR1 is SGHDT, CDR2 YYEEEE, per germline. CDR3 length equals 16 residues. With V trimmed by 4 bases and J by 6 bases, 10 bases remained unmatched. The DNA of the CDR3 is TGTGCCAGCAGCAGGCCTAGCGGGAGAGAGGGCAATGAGCAGTTCTTC. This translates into CASSRPSGREGNEQFF.

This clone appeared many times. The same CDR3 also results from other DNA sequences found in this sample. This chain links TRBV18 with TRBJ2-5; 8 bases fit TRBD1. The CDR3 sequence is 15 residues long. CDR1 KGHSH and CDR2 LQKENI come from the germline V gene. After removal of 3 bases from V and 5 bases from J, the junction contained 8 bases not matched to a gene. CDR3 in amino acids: CASSPGQASGETQYF. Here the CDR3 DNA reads TGTGCCAGCTCACCGGGACAGGCTTCGGGGGAGACCCAGTACTTC.

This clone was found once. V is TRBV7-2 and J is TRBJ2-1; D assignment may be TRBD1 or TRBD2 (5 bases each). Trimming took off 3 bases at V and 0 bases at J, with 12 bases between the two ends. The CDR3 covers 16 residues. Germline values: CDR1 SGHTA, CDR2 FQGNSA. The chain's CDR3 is CASSFAPGSSYNEQFF. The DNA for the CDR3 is TGTGCCAGCAGCTTCGCCCCAGGGAGCTCCTACAATGAGCAGTTCTTC.

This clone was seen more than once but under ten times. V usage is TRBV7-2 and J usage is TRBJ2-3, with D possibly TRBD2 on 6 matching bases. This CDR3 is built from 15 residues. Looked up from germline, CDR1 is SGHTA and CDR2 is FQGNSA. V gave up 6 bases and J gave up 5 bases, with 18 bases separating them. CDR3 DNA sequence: TGTGCCAGCAGTCGACTAGTATCTCGTGTAGATACGCAGTATTTT. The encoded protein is CASSRLVSRVDTQYF.

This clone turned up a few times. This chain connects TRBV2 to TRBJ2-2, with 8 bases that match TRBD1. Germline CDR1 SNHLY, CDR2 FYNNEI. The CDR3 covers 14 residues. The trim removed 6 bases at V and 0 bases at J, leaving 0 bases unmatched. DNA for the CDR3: TGTGCCAGCAGACAGGGGGCGAACACCGGGGAGCTGTTTTTT. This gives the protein CASRQGANTGELFF.

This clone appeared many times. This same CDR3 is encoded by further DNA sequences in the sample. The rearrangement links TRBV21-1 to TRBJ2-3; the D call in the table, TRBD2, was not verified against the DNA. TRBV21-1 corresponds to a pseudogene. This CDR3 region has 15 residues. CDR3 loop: CASSKGGTRTDTQYF. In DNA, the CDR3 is TGTGCCAGCAGCAAAGGTGGGACTAGGACAGATACGCAGTATTTT.

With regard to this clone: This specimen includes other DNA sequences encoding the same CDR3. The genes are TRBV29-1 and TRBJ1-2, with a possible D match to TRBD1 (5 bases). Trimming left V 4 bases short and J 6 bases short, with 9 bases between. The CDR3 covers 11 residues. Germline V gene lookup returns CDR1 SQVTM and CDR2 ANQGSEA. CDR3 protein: CSVVGVNGYTF. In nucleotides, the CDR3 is TGCAGCGTTGTGGGGGTAAATGGCTACACCTTC. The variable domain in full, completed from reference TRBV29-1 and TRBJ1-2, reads SAVISQKPSRDICQRGTSLTIQCQVDSQVTMMFWYRQQPGQSLTLIATANQGSEATYESGFVIDKFPISRPNLTFSTLTVSNMSPEDSSIYLCSVVGVNGYTFGSGTRLTVV.

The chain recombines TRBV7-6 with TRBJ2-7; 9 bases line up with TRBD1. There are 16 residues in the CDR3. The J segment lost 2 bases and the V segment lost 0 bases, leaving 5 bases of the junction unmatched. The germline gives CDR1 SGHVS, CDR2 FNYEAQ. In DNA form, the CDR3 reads TGTGCCAGCAGCTTAGCGTCGGGACAGGGCACCTACGAGCAGTACTTC. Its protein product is CASSLASGQGTYEQYF.

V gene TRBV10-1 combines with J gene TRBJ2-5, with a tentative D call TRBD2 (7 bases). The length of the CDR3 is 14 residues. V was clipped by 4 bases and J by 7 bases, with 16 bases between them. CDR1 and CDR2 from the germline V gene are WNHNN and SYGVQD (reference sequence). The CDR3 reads CASSASGDIRTQYF. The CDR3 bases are TGCGCCAGCAGTGCGAGCGGGGACATCAGGACCCAGTACTTC.

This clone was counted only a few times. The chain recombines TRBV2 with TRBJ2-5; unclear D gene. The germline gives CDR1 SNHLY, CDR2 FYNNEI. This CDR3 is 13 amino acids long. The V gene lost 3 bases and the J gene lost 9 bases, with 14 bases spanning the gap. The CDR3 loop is CASSDDLVRPQYF. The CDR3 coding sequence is TGTGCCAGCAGTGATGACCTAGTTCGACCCCAGTACTTC.

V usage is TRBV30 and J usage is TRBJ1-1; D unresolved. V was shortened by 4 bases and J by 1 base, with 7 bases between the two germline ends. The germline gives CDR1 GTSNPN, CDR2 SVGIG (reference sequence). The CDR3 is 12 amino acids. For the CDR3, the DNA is TGTGCCTGGATGCTTGCGAACACTGAAGCTTTCTTT. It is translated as CAWMLANTEAFF.

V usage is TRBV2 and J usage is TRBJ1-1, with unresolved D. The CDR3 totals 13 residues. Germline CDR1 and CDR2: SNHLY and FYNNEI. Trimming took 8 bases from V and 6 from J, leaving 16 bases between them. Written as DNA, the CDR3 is TGTGCCAGCGTCCGGACGGGGATAGCTGAAGCTTTCTTT. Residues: CASVRTGIAEAFF.

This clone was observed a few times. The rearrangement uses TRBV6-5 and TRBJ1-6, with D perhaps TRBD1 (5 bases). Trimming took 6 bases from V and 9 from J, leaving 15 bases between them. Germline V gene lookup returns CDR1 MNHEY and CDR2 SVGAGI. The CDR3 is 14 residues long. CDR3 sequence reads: CASRIQTQGSPLHF. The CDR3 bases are TGTGCCAGCAGGATCCAGACCCAGGGTTCACCCCTCCACTTT.

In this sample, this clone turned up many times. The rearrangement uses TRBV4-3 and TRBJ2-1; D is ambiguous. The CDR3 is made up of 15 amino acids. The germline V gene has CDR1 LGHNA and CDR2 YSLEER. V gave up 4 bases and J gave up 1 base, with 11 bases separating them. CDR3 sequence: CASSLERDSYNEQFF. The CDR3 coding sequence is TGCGCCAGCAGCCTAGAAAGGGATTCCTACAATGAGCAGTTCTTC.

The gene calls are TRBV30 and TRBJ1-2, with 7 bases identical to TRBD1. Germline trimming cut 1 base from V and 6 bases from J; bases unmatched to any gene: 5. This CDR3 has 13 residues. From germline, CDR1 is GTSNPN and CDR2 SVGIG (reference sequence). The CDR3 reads CAWSEGQLNGYTF. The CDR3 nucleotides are TGTGCCTGGAGTGAGGGACAGCTAAATGGCTACACCTTC.

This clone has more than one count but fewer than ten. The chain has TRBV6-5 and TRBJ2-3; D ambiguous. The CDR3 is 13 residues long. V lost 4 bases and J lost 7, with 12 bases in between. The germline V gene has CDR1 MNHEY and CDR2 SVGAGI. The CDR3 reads CASSSAVRNTQYF. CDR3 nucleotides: TGTGCCAGCAGTTCCGCAGTAAGGAATACGCAGTATTTT.

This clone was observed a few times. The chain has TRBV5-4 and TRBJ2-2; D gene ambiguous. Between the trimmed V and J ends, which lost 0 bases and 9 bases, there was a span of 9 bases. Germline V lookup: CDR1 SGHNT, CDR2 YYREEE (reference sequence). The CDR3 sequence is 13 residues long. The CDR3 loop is CASSLDWSRELFF. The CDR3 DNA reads TGTGCCAGCAGCTTGGACTGGAGCCGGGAGCTGTTTTTT.

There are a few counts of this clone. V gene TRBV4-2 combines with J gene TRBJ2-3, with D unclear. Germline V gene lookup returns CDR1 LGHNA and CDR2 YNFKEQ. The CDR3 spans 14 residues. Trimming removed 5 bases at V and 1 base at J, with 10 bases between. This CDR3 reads CASSSQVGTDTQYF. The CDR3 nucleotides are TGTGCCAGCAGCTCCCAAGTGGGCACAGATACGCAGTATTTT.

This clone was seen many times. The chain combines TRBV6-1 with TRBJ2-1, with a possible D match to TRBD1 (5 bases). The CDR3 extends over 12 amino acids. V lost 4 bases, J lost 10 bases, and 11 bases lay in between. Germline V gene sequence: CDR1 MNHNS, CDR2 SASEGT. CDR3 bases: TGTGCCAGCAGTGGGGCAAGACAGGAGCAGTTCTTC. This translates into CASSGARQEQFF.

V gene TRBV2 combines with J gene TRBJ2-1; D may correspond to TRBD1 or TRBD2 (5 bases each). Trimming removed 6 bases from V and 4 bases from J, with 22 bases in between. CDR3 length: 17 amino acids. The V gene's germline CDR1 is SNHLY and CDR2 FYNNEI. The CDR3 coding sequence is TGTGCCAGCAGGGGACGGGGCAACCTCCTAGGGTACAATGAGCAGTTCTTC. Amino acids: CASRGRGNLLGYNEQFF.